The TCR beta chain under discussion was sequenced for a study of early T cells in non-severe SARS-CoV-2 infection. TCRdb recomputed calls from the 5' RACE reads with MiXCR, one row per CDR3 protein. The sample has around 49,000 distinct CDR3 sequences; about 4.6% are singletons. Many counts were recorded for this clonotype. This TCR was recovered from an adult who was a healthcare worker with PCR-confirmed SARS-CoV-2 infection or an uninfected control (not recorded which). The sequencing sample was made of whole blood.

In DNA form, the CDR3 reads TGCAGTGCTAATTTCCCTCGGGCGTTTAGGGACAGGGCAGATACGCAGTATTTT. This codes for CSANFPRAFRDRADTQYF. V and J are TRBV20-1 and TRBJ2-3; 9 bases are a match to TRBD1. The CDR3 has 18 amino acids. V lost 4 bases and J lost 4; bases outside the gene matches: 18. CDR1 is DFQATT and CDR2 is SNEGSKA in the germline V gene (reference sequence).